Listed below are T cell receptor beta chains from one sample, sequenced in a study of OX40 agonist ivuxolimab in advanced cancers. Clones were read by immunoSEQ multiplex PCR, and TCRdb kept only the in-frame ones, dropping some. The sample consists of over 65,000 clones, just over 85% of them appearing once. Sequencing was performed on CD4+ or CD8+ T cells sorted from blood, taken in a trial of the OX40 agonist ivuxolimab. Receptors were obtained from an adult with an advanced solid tumor such as melanoma, head and neck, liver or kidney cancer. The CDR3 runs from the conserved cysteine through the conserved F or W. The D gene is left open where the match is weak. The size field is filled for only some rows; it gives once, few, many or a size class.

D gene: TRBD1; J gene: TRBJ2-3; clone size: once; V gene: TRBV7-9; CDR3 DNA: TGTGCCAGCAGCCCCTTCAGGGGGTTCCACACAGATACGCAGTATTTT; CDR3 protein: CASSPFRGFHTDTQYF
D gene: TRBD1; J gene: TRBJ2-7; clone size: -; V gene: TRBV18; CDR3 DNA: TGTGCCAGCTCACCACGCCCCGGACAGGGGACCTACGAGCAGTACTTC; CDR3 protein: CASSPRPGQGTYEQYF
D gene: TRBD2; J gene: TRBJ2-2; clone size: once; V gene: TRBV10-3; CDR3 DNA: TGTGCCATCAAAGGTAGCGGGGCCGGGGAGCTGTTTTTT; CDR3 protein: CAIKGSGAGELFF
D gene: TRBD2; J gene: TRBJ2-1; clone size: -; V gene: TRBV28; CDR3 DNA: TGTGCCAGCAGTTCCAGCGGGGGTAAGAACAATGAGCAGTTCTTC; CDR3 protein: CASSSSGGKNNEQFF
D gene: -; J gene: TRBJ1-1; clone size: -; V gene: TRBV6-8; CDR3 DNA: TGTGCCAGCAGTTATGCGGGTTTGGACACTGAAGCTTTCTTT; CDR3 protein: CASSYAGLDTEAFF
D gene: -; J gene: TRBJ2-3; clone size: -; V gene: TRBV5-5; CDR3 DNA: TGTGCCAGCATCCCCTGGGGTCGGACAGATACGCAGTATTTT; CDR3 protein: CASIPWGRTDTQYF
D gene: -; J gene: TRBJ1-1; clone size: -; V gene: TRBV9; CDR3 DNA: TGTGCCAGCGGCAGGGTGGTTGGGACTGAAGCTTTCTTT; CDR3 protein: CASGRVVGTEAFF
D gene: -; J gene: TRBJ1-2; clone size: once; V gene: TRBV6-6; CDR3 DNA: TGTGCCAGCAGCCCGGGGGGGGCCTTCGTATGGGGCTACACCTTC; CDR3 protein: CASSPGGAFVWGYTF
D gene: -; J gene: TRBJ2-3; clone size: -; V gene: TRBV28; CDR3 DNA: TGTGCCAGCAGTTTAAATCGGTGGGGGAGCACAGATACGCAGTATTTT; CDR3 protein: CASSLNRWGSTDTQYF
D gene: TRBD1; J gene: TRBJ1-3; clone size: once; V gene: TRBV4-1; CDR3 DNA: TGCGCCAGCAGCCATCACAGGGGAGCCTCTGGAAACACCATATATTTT; CDR3 protein: CASSHHRGASGNTIYF
D gene: -; J gene: TRBJ1-4; clone size: -; V gene: TRBV19; CDR3 DNA: TGTGCCAGTAGTATAAGGACTGCCTATGGAGAAAAACTGTTTTTT; CDR3 protein: CASSIRTAYGEKLFF
D gene: -; J gene: TRBJ1-5; clone size: -; V gene: TRBV6-5; CDR3 DNA: TGTGCCACGAGAGACAGTCCTGGCAATCAGCCCCAGCATTTT; CDR3 protein: CATRDSPGNQPQHF
D gene: -; J gene: TRBJ2-1; clone size: once; V gene: TRBV29-1; CDR3 DNA: TGCAGCGGCGCGAATTACAATGAGCAGTTCTTC; CDR3 protein: CSGANYNEQFF
D gene: -; J gene: TRBJ1-4; clone size: -; V gene: TRBV4-1; CDR3 DNA: TGCGCCAGCAGCCAGCGGGACGGCAATTTTCGCGGGAGTGAAAAACTGTTTTTT; CDR3 protein: CASSQRDGNFRGSEKLFF
D gene: TRBD1; J gene: TRBJ2-7; clone size: -; V gene: TRBV6-1; CDR3 DNA: TGTGCCAGCAGTGATAGACAGGGGTTAAGCTACGAGCAGTACTTC; CDR3 protein: CASSDRQGLSYEQYF
D gene: -; J gene: TRBJ2-3; clone size: -; V gene: TRBV9; CDR3 DNA: TGTGCCAGCAGCGCTTTCAGGACAGATACGCAGTATTTT; CDR3 protein: CASSAFRTDTQYF
D gene: TRBD1; J gene: TRBJ1-5; clone size: -; V gene: TRBV19; CDR3 DNA: TGTGCCAGTAGTATGAAACAGGGGCGGGGCAATCAGCCCCAGCATTTT; CDR3 protein: CASSMKQGRGNQPQHF
D gene: -; J gene: TRBJ1-2; clone size: -; V gene: TRBV29-1; CDR3 DNA: TGCAGCGTTCCGGCCCAGGAGAGTGATGGCTACACCTTC; CDR3 protein: CSVPAQESDGYTF
D gene: -; J gene: TRBJ2-2; clone size: -; V gene: TRBV2; CDR3 DNA: TGTGCCAGTCTACCGGGACACATGAACACCGGGGAGCTGTTTTTT; CDR3 protein: CASLPGHMNTGELFF